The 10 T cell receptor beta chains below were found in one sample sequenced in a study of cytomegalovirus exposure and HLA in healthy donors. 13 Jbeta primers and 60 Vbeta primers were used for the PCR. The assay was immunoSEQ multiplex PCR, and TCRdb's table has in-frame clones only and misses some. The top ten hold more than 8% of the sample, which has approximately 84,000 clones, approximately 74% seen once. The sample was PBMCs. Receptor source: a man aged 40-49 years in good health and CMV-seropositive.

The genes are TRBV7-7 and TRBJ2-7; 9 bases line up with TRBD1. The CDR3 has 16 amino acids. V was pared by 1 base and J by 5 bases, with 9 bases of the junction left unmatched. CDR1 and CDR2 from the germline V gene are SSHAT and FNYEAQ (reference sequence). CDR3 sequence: CASSLGSGTGSHEQYF. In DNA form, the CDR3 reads TGTGCCAGCAGCTTAGGGAGCGGGACAGGGTCCCACGAGCAGTACTTC.

The CDR3 DNA is TGTGCCAGCAGTTCCACAGGGGGGGATAAAAAACTGTTTTTT. Amino acid sequence: CASSSTGGDKKLFF. V is TRBV6-5 and J is TRBJ1-4; TRBD1 matches at 8 bases. There are 14 residues in the CDR3. The V gene end was trimmed by 4 bases and the J gene end by 9 bases; junction bases not matched to a gene: 7. Germline V gene sequence: CDR1 MNHEY, CDR2 SVGAGI.

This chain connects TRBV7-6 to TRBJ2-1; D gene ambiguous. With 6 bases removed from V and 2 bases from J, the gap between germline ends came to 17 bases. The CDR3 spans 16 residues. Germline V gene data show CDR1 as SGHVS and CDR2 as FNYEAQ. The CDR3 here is CASSLIQRATYNEQFF. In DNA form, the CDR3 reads TGTGCCAGCAGTCTCATCCAGCGCGCGACCTACAATGAGCAGTTCTTC.

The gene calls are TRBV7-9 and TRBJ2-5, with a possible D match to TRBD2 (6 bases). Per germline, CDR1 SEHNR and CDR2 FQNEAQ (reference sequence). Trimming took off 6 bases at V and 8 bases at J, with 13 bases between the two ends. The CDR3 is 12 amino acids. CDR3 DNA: TGTGCCAGCAGATCCCAGCGGGTCACCCAGTACTTC. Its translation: CASRSQRVTQYF.

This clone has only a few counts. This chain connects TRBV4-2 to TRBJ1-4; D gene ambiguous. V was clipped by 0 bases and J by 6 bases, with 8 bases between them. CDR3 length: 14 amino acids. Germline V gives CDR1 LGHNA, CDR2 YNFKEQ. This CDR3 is CASSQERKDEKLFF. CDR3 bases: TGTGCCAGCAGCCAAGAGAGGAAGGATGAAAAACTGTTTTTT.

CDR3 nucleotides: TGTGCCAGCAGCGCCGGGCGGGGGGTCTCCTACGAGCAGTACTTC. It is translated as CASSAGRGVSYEQYF. The V gene is TRBV7-2, the J gene TRBJ2-7; 8 bases fit TRBD2. This CDR3 has 15 amino acids. Germline CDR1 is SGHTA and CDR2 is FQGNSA. V lost 5 bases, J lost 0 bases, and 6 bases stayed unmatched.

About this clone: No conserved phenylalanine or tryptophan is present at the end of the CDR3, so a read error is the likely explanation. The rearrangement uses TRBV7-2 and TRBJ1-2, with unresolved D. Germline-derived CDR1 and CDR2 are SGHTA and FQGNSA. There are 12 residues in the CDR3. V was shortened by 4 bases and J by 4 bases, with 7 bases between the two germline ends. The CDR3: CASSSEGYGYTL. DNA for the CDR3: TGTGCCAGCAGCTCTGAGGGCTATGGCTACACCCTC.

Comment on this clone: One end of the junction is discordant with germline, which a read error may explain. The DNA for the CDR3 is TGCGCCAGCAGCTCTTTCACCTCTGGGGCCAACGTCCTGGCTTTC. Encoded protein: CASSSFTSGANVLAF. The chain is built from TRBV5-1 and TRBJ2-6; a weak D match, TRBD1 (5 bases). The CDR3 is 15 residues long. Germline CDR1 and CDR2: SGHRS and YFSETQ.

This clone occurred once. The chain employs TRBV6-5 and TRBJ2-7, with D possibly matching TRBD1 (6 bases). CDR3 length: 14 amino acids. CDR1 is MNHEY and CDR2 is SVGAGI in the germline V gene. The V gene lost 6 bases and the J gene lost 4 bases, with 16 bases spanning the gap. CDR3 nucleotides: TGTGCCAGCAGGAGAGACAGGACCCAATACGAGCAGTACTTC. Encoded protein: CASRRDRTQYEQYF.

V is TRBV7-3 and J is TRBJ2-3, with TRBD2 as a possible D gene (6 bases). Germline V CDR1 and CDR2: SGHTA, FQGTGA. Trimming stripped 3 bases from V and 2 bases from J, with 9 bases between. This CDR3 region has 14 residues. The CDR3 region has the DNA TGTGCCAGCAGCTTGGGCGGGGCCACAGATACGCAGTATTTT. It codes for CASSLGGATDTQYF.